Below are 23 T cell receptor beta chains sequenced from a single sample in a study of T cells after yellow fever vaccination. Via MiXCR, TCRdb re-called the 5' RACE reads, giving one row per CDR3 protein. Of about 260,000 distinct CDR3 sequences in the sample, around 5.3% were seen once. Material: CD4+ T cells sorted from PBMCs, obtained on the day of the yellow fever booster vaccination. These receptors originate from a man aged 18-30 years who received the YFV17D yellow fever vaccine.

This clonotype showed up many times. The genes are TRBV2 and TRBJ1-5; possibly TRBD1 for D (5 bases). Per germline, CDR1 SNHLY and CDR2 FYNNEI. With 3 bases removed from V and 5 bases from J, the gap between germline ends came to 11 bases. The CDR3 has 14 residues. In DNA form, the CDR3 reads TGTGCCAGCAGTGATTTAGGGGTCGATCAGCCCCAGCATTTT. Translating gives CASSDLGVDQPQHF.

This clonotype appeared many times. The chain uses TRBV5-1 and TRBJ2-3; D is unclear. This CDR3 spans 15 amino acids. Germline values: CDR1 SGHRS, CDR2 YFSETQ. V lost 0 bases and J lost 4, with 12 bases in between. The DNA for the CDR3 is TGCGCCAGCAGCTTGGGACTTACGGCGGCAGATACGCAGTATTTT. Translating gives CASSLGLTAADTQYF. The full variable domain, with the rest looked up from reference TRBV5-1 and TRBJ2-3, is KAGVTQTPRYLIKTRGQQVTLSCSPISGHRSVSWYQQTPGQGLQFLFEYFSETQRNKGNFPGRFSGRQFSNSRSEMNVSTLELGDSALYLCASSLGLTAADTQYFGPGTRLTVL.

This clonotype was picked up a small number of times. The chain joins TRBV5-1 to TRBJ2-5; perhaps TRBD1 as D (6 bases). The CDR3 is made up of 13 amino acids. The V gene lost 2 bases and the J gene lost 3 bases, with 8 bases spanning the gap. The germline V gene has CDR1 SGHRS and CDR2 YFSETQ. The CDR3 DNA reads TGCGCCAGCAGCTTCAACAGGGAAGAGACCCAGTACTTC. It specifies CASSFNREETQYF. The variable domain in full, with the rest retrieved from reference TRBV5-1 and TRBJ2-5, is KAGVTQTPRYLIKTRGQQVTLSCSPISGHRSVSWYQQTPGQGLQFLFEYFSETQRNKGNFPGRFSGRQFSNSRSEMNVSTLELGDSALYLCASSFNREETQYFGPGTRLLVL.

This clonotype was counted at least ten times. This chain joins TRBV28 and TRBJ1-1, with TRBD1 identical over 10 bases. Germline CDR1 and CDR2: MDHEN and SYDVKM. The CDR3 loop spans 12 amino acids. Trimming removed 4 bases from V and 10 bases from J; junction bases left unmatched: 3. The chain's CDR3 is CASSSRDRGAFF. CDR3 nucleotides: TGTGCCAGCAGTTCCCGGGACAGGGGAGCTTTCTTT.

This clonotype was recorded at least ten times. The chain joins TRBV11-1 to TRBJ1-6; D remains unclear. The CDR3 loop spans 13 amino acids. V lost 1 base and J 7 bases, leaving 5 bases between the germline ends. Germline-derived CDR1 and CDR2 are SGHAT and FQDESV (reference sequence). DNA of the CDR3: TGTGCCAGCAGCTTAGAAGTGAATTCACCCCTCCACTTT. Its protein is CASSLEVNSPLHF.

This clonotype was detected many times. The genes are TRBV4-3 and TRBJ1-1; D ambiguous. Germline assignment: CDR1 LGHNA and CDR2 YSLEER. Trimming shortened V by 0 bases and J by 0 bases, and 8 bases separated the two germline ends. CDR3 length: 15 residues. CDR3 in amino acids: CASSQDGVVNTEAFF. The CDR3 DNA reads TGCGCCAGCAGCCAAGATGGGGTCGTGAACACTGAAGCTTTCTTT.

This clonotype was detected ten times or more. This chain connects TRBV20-1 to TRBJ2-5; no firm D call. The CDR3 contains 11 residues. V was trimmed by 0 bases and J by 5 bases, leaving 4 bases between them. Per germline, CDR1 DFQATT and CDR2 SNEGSKA (reference sequence). The CDR3: CSARDLETQYF. The CDR3 DNA sequence: TGCAGTGCTAGAGATCTGGAGACCCAGTACTTC.

The J gene is TRBJ2-3, the V gene TRBV7-8; 11 bases fit TRBD2. The trim removed 5 bases at V and 4 bases at J, leaving 8 bases unmatched. CDR1 is SGHVS, CDR2 FQNEAQ, per germline. The CDR3 length is 16 residues. The chain's CDR3 is CASSRLAGGPADTQYF. The DNA for the CDR3 is TGTGCCAGCAGCCGGCTAGCGGGGGGCCCCGCAGATACGCAGTATTTT. The full variable domain, rest sourced from reference TRBV7-8 and TRBJ2-3, is GAGVSQSPRYKVAKRGQDVALRCDPISGHVSLFWYQQALGQGPEFLTYFQNEAQLDKSGLPSDRFFAERPEGSVSTLKIQRTQQEDSAVYLCASSRLAGGPADTQYFGPGTRLTVL.

The CDR3 DNA reads as TGTGCCAGCAACGTACAGGGACTTGAGACCCAGTACTTC. As protein: CASNVQGLETQYF. The chain combines TRBV6-6 with TRBJ2-5, with D possibly called TRBD1 or TRBD2 (6 bases each). Trimming stripped 7 bases from V and 5 bases from J, with 14 bases between. CDR1 and CDR2 (germline): MNHNY, SVGAGI (reference sequence). The CDR3 has 13 residues.

The chain couples TRBV10-3 to TRBJ2-2, with D possibly called TRBD1 or TRBD2 (5 bases each). The CDR3 is 16 residues long. Trimming took off 6 bases at V and 6 bases at J, with 20 bases between the two ends. Germline CDR1 is ENHRY and CDR2 is SYGVKD. CDR3: CAISRDGLSSAGELFF. The CDR3 DNA sequence: TGTGCCATCAGCCGGGACGGCCTGTCTAGTGCCGGGGAGCTGTTTTTT.

The chain employs TRBV6-2 or TRBV6-3 and TRBJ1-4; no clear D gene. Germline V CDR1 and CDR2: MNHEY, SVGEGT. V gave up 8 bases and J gave up 10 bases, with 11 bases separating them. The CDR3 loop spans 11 amino acids. The chain's CDR3 is CASGFKGKLFF. The CDR3 DNA sequence: TGTGCCAGCGGATTCAAAGGAAAACTGTTTTTT.

This clonotype was seen ten or more times. The V call is TRBV12-3 or TRBV12-4, the J call TRBJ2-1, with no clear D. Deletions cut 3 bases from V and 0 bases from J, with 9 bases between. The CDR3 contains 15 residues. This CDR3 is CASSLELSSYNEQFF. The CDR3 nucleotides read TGTGCCAGCAGTTTGGAACTGAGCTCCTACAATGAGCAGTTCTTC.

In DNA, the CDR3 is TGTGCCAGCAGCTTCCGGGACAGGGGGCCGGGATCCTATAATTCACCCCTCCACTTT. Protein product: CASSFRDRGPGSYNSPLHF. The V call is TRBV7-2, the J call TRBJ1-6; 12 bases are a match to TRBD1. The CDR3 sequence is 19 residues long. The germline V gene has CDR1 SGHTA and CDR2 FQGNSA. The trim removed 3 bases at V and 1 base at J, leaving 7 bases unmatched. Complete variable domain (other parts from reference TRBV7-2 and TRBJ1-6): GAGVSQSPSNKVTEKGKDVELRCDPISGHTALYWYRQSLGQGLEFLIYFQGNSAPDKSGLPSDRFSAERTGGSVSTLTIQRTQQEDSAVYLCASSFRDRGPGSYNSPLHFGNGTRLTVT.

The chain combines TRBV11-3 with TRBJ2-3; TRBD2 aligns across 14 bases. Germline loops: CDR1 SGHNT, CDR2 YENEEA. The CDR3 has 17 residues. V was clipped by 4 bases and J by 0 bases; unmatched bases: 3. Written as DNA, the CDR3 is TGTGCCAGCAGCTCGGGACTAGCGGGGGCTAGCACAGATACGCAGTATTTT. It encodes CASSSGLAGASTDTQYF.

The V call is TRBV5-1, the J call TRBJ1-1, with unresolved D. The V end lost 6 bases, the J end lost 5 bases, and 8 bases lay between the germline ends. The CDR3 is 11 amino acids. Germline V gene sequence: CDR1 SGHRS, CDR2 YFSETQ. As DNA, the CDR3 is TGCGCCAGCATTGGAGTAACTGAAGCTTTCTTT. It is translated as CASIGVTEAFF.

The sample holds a few counts of this clonotype. The chain is built from TRBV7-2 and TRBJ2-3; the D call may be TRBD1 or TRBD2 (5 bases each). This CDR3 comprises 17 residues. V was clipped by 4 bases and J by 2 bases, with 19 bases between them. Germline V lookup: CDR1 SGHTA, CDR2 FQGNSA. This CDR3 reads CASSSGTGQRVTDTQYF. The CDR3 nucleotides read TGTGCCAGCAGCTCAGGGACGGGTCAACGGGTCACAGATACGCAGTATTTT.

This clonotype was found a few times. Germline and junction disagree at one end, which may indicate a read error. This chain links TRBV24-1 with TRBJ2-2; D may be TRBD2 (5 bases). Germline V lookup: CDR1 KGHDR, CDR2 SFDVKD. This CDR3 is built from 15 residues. CDR3 sequence: CATSDPGRGIGELFF. The DNA for the CDR3 is TGTGCAACCAGTGACCCTGGGAGAGGGATCGGGGAGCTGTTTTTT.

This clonotype was detected ten times or more. The V and J genes are TRBV20-1 and TRBJ2-5; D gene unclear. Between the trimmed V and J ends, which lost 0 bases and 4 bases, there was a span of 6 bases. This CDR3 spans 12 amino acids. In germline, CDR1 is DFQATT, CDR2 SNEGSKA (reference sequence). The CDR3 sequence: CSARDVGETQYF. The CDR3 nucleotides read TGCAGTGCTAGAGATGTAGGAGAGACCCAGTACTTC.

This clonotype was seen repeatedly, ten times or more. V usage is TRBV2 and J usage is TRBJ2-1, with D perhaps matching TRBD1 (5 bases). Germline values: CDR1 SNHLY, CDR2 FYNNEI. V shed 2 bases and J shed 1 base, with 9 bases lying between them. The CDR3 length is 15 residues. The CDR3, as DNA: TGTGCCAGCAGTGAACAGGGCTATTCCTACAATGAGCAGTTCTTC. Residues: CASSEQGYSYNEQFF.

This clonotype came up many times. V usage is TRBV19 and J usage is TRBJ1-5; the D is unclear. Germline assignment: CDR1 LNHDA and CDR2 SQIVND (reference sequence). The CDR3 is made up of 14 amino acids. V lost 5 bases and J lost 6, with 14 bases in between. CDR3 amino acids: CASSDTREGQPQHF. The CDR3 nucleotides read TGTGCCAGTAGTGACACAAGGGAAGGTCAGCCCCAGCATTTT. The full variable domain, in which reference TRBV19 and TRBJ1-5 provide the parts outside the CDR3, is DGGITQSPKYLFRKEGQNVTLSCEQNLNHDAMYWYRQDPGQGLRLIYYSQIVNDFQKGDIAEGYSVSREKKESFPLTVTSAQKNPTAFYLCASSDTREGQPQHFGDGTRLSIL.

There are a few counts of this clonotype. V gene TRBV5-7 combines with J gene TRBJ2-5; 11 bases fit TRBD2. TRBV5-7 is classed as an ORF, of uncertain function. The CDR3 contains 16 residues. The ends lost 3 bases at V and 0 bases at J; junction bases unmatched: 4. CDR3 protein: CASSSKLAGDQETQYF. The CDR3 coding sequence is TGTGCCAGCAGCTCCAAACTAGCGGGGGACCAAGAGACCCAGTACTTC.

This clonotype was recorded many times. The chain joins TRBV12-3 or TRBV12-4 to TRBJ1-5; possibly TRBD1 for D (5 bases). This CDR3 is built from 13 residues. V lost 6 bases to trimming and J lost 5 bases, with 11 bases between them. CDR3 DNA: TGTGCCAGCAGGGGGGGAGGGTATCAGCCCCAGCATTTT. This gives the protein CASRGGGYQPQHF.

The rearrangement uses TRBV20-1 and TRBJ2-5, with TRBD2 matching 10 bases. There are 16 residues in the CDR3. V trimming: 7 bases; J trimming: 5 bases; junction bases outside the gene matches: 16. The germline V gene encodes CDR1 DFQATT and CDR2 SNEGSKA (reference sequence). As DNA, the CDR3 is TGCAGTGTTAAGTCCCCCCTAGCGGGGGCTAGGGAGACCCAGTACTTC. As protein: CSVKSPLAGARETQYF.